This TCR beta chain is from a study of T cell responses to AZD1222 COVID-19 vaccine. V was pared by 6 bases and J by 5 bases, with 5 bases of the junction left unmatched. Germline CDR1 reads ENHRY; CDR2 reads SYGVKD. The CDR3 sequence is 14 residues long. Using immunoSEQ multiplex PCR, the repertoire was profiled, and TCRdb retains in-frame clones only, with some absent. The table records roughly 97,000 clones, approximately 89% of them present only once. The TCR comes from an adult in good health. This chain joins TRBV10-3 and TRBJ2-5; 11 bases agree with TRBD2. Sequencing used peripheral blood, obtained on day 0 of AZD1222 vaccination. CDR3 residues: CAIRLAGDTETQYF. CDR3 coding DNA: TGTGCCATCAGACTAGCGGGGGATACGGAGACCCAGTACTTC.